A single sample gave rise to the 10 T cell receptor beta chains below, sequenced in a study of cytomegalovirus exposure and HLA in healthy donors (TCRdb year 2017). Receptor libraries were prepared by the immunoSEQ multiplex PCR assay. A mixture of 60 forward primers for TCR Vbeta segments and 13 reverse primers for TCR Jbeta segments was used in the multiplex PCR. In TCRdb, the immuneACCESS table is reduced to in-frame sequences with V and J assigned. These tables do not hold every clone; where another copy was compared, an unresolved V gene accounts for under half, and the others remain unexplained. The sample table holds 100,000 to 150,000 clones, of which 60% to 85% were seen once. The top ten clonotypes cover around 1.9% of the sample. The sequencing input was PBMCs. The receptors were sampled from a woman aged 40 to 50 in good health and CMV-seronegative.

This clone was counted between two and nine times. The V call is TRBV28, the J call TRBJ2-1; D is perhaps TRBD1 (6 bases). V was cut by 7 bases and J by 3 bases, with 16 bases left in between. The V gene's germline CDR1 is MDHEN and CDR2 SYDVKM. The CDR3 covers 15 residues. The CDR3 reads CASMFTGFNYNEQFF. DNA of the CDR3: TGTGCCAGCATGTTTACAGGGTTTAACTACAATGAGCAGTTCTTC.

The chain combines TRBV7-2 with TRBJ2-5; TRBD2 agrees at 7 bases. CDR1 and CDR2 from the germline V gene are SGHTA and FQGNSA. The junction had 13 bases not matched to a gene; V was cut back by 5 bases and J by 7 bases. The CDR3 contains 15 residues. CDR3 loop: CASSDRGGGMGTQYF. CDR3 DNA sequence: TGTGCCAGCAGCGACCGTGGGGGGGGGATGGGGACCCAGTACTTC.

The chain recombines TRBV10-3 with TRBJ2-1; no clear D gene. Germline V lookup: CDR1 ENHRY, CDR2 SYGVKD. The CDR3 is 12 amino acids. V dropped 2 bases and J dropped 8 bases, with 7 bases sitting between them. The CDR3 bases are TGTGCCATCAGTGAGAACTATGATGAGCAGTTCTTC. This encodes CAISENYDEQFF.

As concerns this clone: At one of its ends the junction is not consistent with the germline gene, which may arise from a read error. The V call is TRBV6-1, the J call TRBJ2-5, with TRBD1 matching over 8 bases. Germline CDR1 reads MNHNS; CDR2 reads SASEGT. This CDR3 comprises 16 residues. The CDR3 DNA reads as TGTGCCAGCAGCGAAGGGGCCAGGGGGCTTCAAGAGACCCAGTACTTC. Translation gives CASSEGARGLQETQYF.

This clone was detected once. The chain uses TRBV9 and TRBJ2-3, with 8 bases aligning to TRBD2. Germline V gene data show CDR1 as SGDLS and CDR2 as YYNGEE. This CDR3 comprises 17 residues. V lost 0 bases, J lost 3 bases, and 9 bases stayed unmatched. CDR3 region: CASSVGWSGGPTDTQYF. The CDR3 coding sequence is TGTGCCAGCAGCGTAGGATGGTCGGGAGGGCCGACAGATACGCAGTATTTT.

J is TRBJ1-2 and V is TRBV4-2, with 7 bases aligning to TRBD1. The V gene's germline CDR1 is LGHNA and CDR2 YNFKEQ. The CDR3 runs to 16 residues. Unmatched junction bases numbered 6, after V lost 2 bases and J lost 0 bases. CDR3 loop: CASSQREGQPNYGYTF. CDR3 nucleotides: TGTGCCAGCAGCCAAAGAGAGGGACAGCCTAACTATGGCTACACCTTC.

This clone was observed a few times. The V and J genes are TRBV19 and TRBJ1-5, with 9 bases aligning to TRBD1. Germline V gene lookup returns CDR1 LNHDA and CDR2 SQIVND (reference sequence). The CDR3 runs to 14 residues. Germline trimming cut 5 bases from V and 7 bases from J; bases unmatched to any gene: 6. The DNA for the CDR3 is TGTGCCAGTAGTTGGCGGGACAGGGACCAGCCCCAGCATTTT. This codes for CASSWRDRDQPQHF. Supplemented by reference TRBV19 and TRBJ1-5, the full variable domain reads DGGITQSPKYLFRKEGQNVTLSCEQNLNHDAMYWYRQDPGQGLRLIYYSQIVNDFQKGDIAEGYSVSREKKESFPLTVTSAQKNPTAFYLCASSWRDRDQPQHFGDGTRLSIL.

The sample holds one count of this clone. The J gene is TRBJ2-7, the V gene TRBV4-1, with TRBD1 identical over 7 bases. V trimming: 0 bases; J trimming: 4 bases; junction bases outside the gene matches: 6. The CDR3 contains 15 residues. The germline V gene encodes CDR1 MGHRA and CDR2 YSYEKL. The CDR3 bases are TGCGCCAGCAGCCAAGAACAGGGGACCCTTTACGAGCAGTACTTC. The encoded protein is CASSQEQGTLYEQYF.

The chain employs TRBV5-6 and TRBJ1-2; TRBD1 agrees at 9 bases. The length of the CDR3 is 17 residues. J was trimmed by 1 base and V by 4 bases; bases with no gene match: 11. Looked up from germline, CDR1 is SGHDT and CDR2 is YYEEEE. CDR3 bases: TGTGCCAGCAGCCCACCCGGGACAGGGATCCTTAACTATGGCTACACCTTC. Its protein is CASSPPGTGILNYGYTF.

The chain couples TRBV5-1 to TRBJ1-4; no reliable D call. The CDR3 totals 15 residues. The V end lost 4 bases, the J end lost 3 bases, and 13 bases lay between the germline ends. Germline assignment: CDR1 SGHRS and CDR2 YFSETQ. This CDR3 reads CASSPFLGANEKLFF. The CDR3, as DNA: TGCGCCAGCAGCCCCTTCCTGGGAGCTAATGAAAAACTGTTTTTT. Using reference TRBV5-1 and TRBJ1-4 for the parts outside the CDR3, the full variable domain is KAGVTQTPRYLIKTRGQQVTLSCSPISGHRSVSWYQQTPGQGLQFLFEYFSETQRNKGNFPGRFSGRQFSNSRSEMNVSTLELGDSALYLCASSPFLGANEKLFFGSGTQLSVL.